The 28 T cell receptor beta chains in this list originate from one sample, sequenced in a study of T cells in Graves' hyperthyroidism and ophthalmopathy (dated by TCRdb to between 2017 and 2020). Library construction relied on multiplex PCR. Sequenced using an Illumina HiSeq 2000. Amplification of TCR beta CDR3 regions was carried out from RNA transcripts. The TCR CDR3 was subjected to a first round of RT-PCR using the HTBI primer set and the Qiagen OneStep RT-PCR kit. TCRdb applied fastp at Q25 and MiXCR to the public reads, then kept only in-frame beta chains. Each record represents a unique CDR3 protein, reported with the most common genes and DNA among its rows. For this sample there are about 570,000 distinct CDR3 sequences; roughly 50% appear just once. The top ten constitute roughly 19% of the sample. The specimen was peripheral blood or thyroid tissue (not recorded which). The receptors shown here come from an adult woman with Graves' disease, either hyperthyroidism or ophthalmopathy (not recorded which).

J is TRBJ2-7 and V is TRBV6-6, with 9 positions matching TRBD2. Trimming at V came to 2 bases and at J to 2 bases, leaving 1 base not matched to a gene. CDR1 and CDR2 (germline): MNHNY, SVGAGI (reference sequence). The CDR3 is 14 residues long. The CDR3: CASSYASGAYEQYF. The DNA for the CDR3 is TGTGCCAGCAGTTACGCTAGCGGGGCCTACGAGCAGTACTTC.

A few counts support this clonotype. The chain joins TRBV29-1 to TRBJ1-3; 9 bases agree with TRBD1. This CDR3 has 13 residues. V shed 4 bases and J 2 bases; nucleotides not matched to a gene: 0. CDR1 and CDR2 (germline): SQVTM, ANQGSEA. CDR3 coding DNA: TGCAGCGTTGGACAGGGGGCTGGAAACACCATATATTTT. The encoded protein is CSVGQGAGNTIYF.

This clonotype has more than one count but fewer than ten. This clone may be a read error of a much larger clone one base away. The V call is TRBV7-9, the J call TRBJ1-2; a possible D gene is TRBD1 (5 bases). The germline gives CDR1 SEHNR, CDR2 FQNEAQ (reference sequence). CDR3 length: 13 residues. The CDR3 region is CAGSLEGRGGYTF. The CDR3 nucleotides are TGTGCCGGCAGCTTAGAGGGAAGGGGAGGCTACACCTTC.

As to this clonotype: A much more abundant neighbour one base away suggests this may be a read error. The CDR3 here is CTSSDTEQYF. The CDR3 nucleotides read TGTACCAGCAGTGATACCGAGCAGTACTTC. This rearrangement joins TRBV6-1 to TRBJ2-7; no firm D call. Germline assignment: CDR1 MNHNS and CDR2 SASEGT. The CDR3 is made up of 10 amino acids.

The table lists this clonotype with many counts. The rearrangement uses TRBV9 and TRBJ2-7; 10 bases map to TRBD1. The germline V gene has CDR1 SGDLS and CDR2 YYNGEE. The ends lost 3 bases at V and 6 bases at J; junction bases unmatched: 9. The CDR3 spans 15 residues. For the CDR3, the DNA is TGTGCCAGCAGCGCCGGCAGGGACAGGGGCCTCGAGCAGTACTTC. Its protein product is CASSAGRDRGLEQYF.

This clonotype was found many times. A read error may account for a junction end that differs from germline. This chain joins TRBV25-1 and TRBJ1-1, with D perhaps matching TRBD1 (6 bases). Per germline, CDR1 MGHDK and CDR2 SYGVNS. This CDR3 has 14 amino acids. CDR3 in DNA: TGTGCCAGCAGTGAATTTGGGGGCAACACTGAAGCCTTCTTT. It is translated as CASSEFGGNTEAFF. The variable domain in full, with the rest retrieved from reference TRBV25-1 and TRBJ1-1, is EADIYQTPRYLVIGTGKKITLECSQTMGHDKMYWYQQDPGMELHLIHYSYGVNSTEKGDLSSESTVSRIRTEHFPLTLESARPSHTSQYLCASSEFGGNTEAFFGQGTRLTVV.

This clonotype was counted between two and nine times. The V gene is TRBV7-9, the J gene TRBJ2-3, with D perhaps matching TRBD1 (6 bases). The CDR3 runs 16 residues. Germline V gene data show CDR1 as SEHNR and CDR2 as FQNEAQ (reference sequence). V lost 1 base, J lost 1 base, and 12 bases lay in between. The CDR3 protein is CASSLGDTYRTDTQYF. The DNA for the CDR3 is TGTGCCAGCAGCTTAGGGGACACCTATCGCACAGATACGCAGTATTTT.

This clonotype appeared many times. This chain joins TRBV12-3 or TRBV12-4 and TRBJ1-1; 9 bases agree with TRBD1. There are 15 residues in the CDR3. After removal of 7 bases from V and 5 bases from J, the junction contained 11 bases not matched to a gene. CDR3 nucleotides: TGTGCCAGCACTCCCAACGTAGGGACAGGGACTGAAGCTTTCTTT. Amino acids: CASTPNVGTGTEAFF.

In this sample, this clonotype turned up a few times. V usage is TRBV7-2 and J usage is TRBJ1-4; D remains unclear. The CDR3 is 13 amino acids. V lost 4 bases to trimming and J lost 7 bases, with 10 bases between them. Germline V gene lookup returns CDR1 SGHTA and CDR2 FQGNSA. Here the CDR3 DNA reads TGTGCCAGCAGCTCGCCACAAGGTGAAAAACTGTTTTTT. Translating it yields CASSSPQGEKLFF.

This clonotype was found many times. The chain joins TRBV6-6 to TRBJ1-2, with TRBD1 matching over 7 bases. Trimming cost V 5 bases and J 11 bases; bases outside gene matches: 11. The CDR3 has 13 residues. In germline, CDR1 is MNHNY, CDR2 SVGAGI (reference sequence). The CDR3 reads CASSVTGEVRYTF. The DNA for the CDR3 is TGTGCCAGCAGTGTCACAGGGGAGGTTAGATACACCTTC.

On this clonotype: Because it lacks the conserved phenylalanine or tryptophan at the end, this CDR3 is likely a read error. It is unclear where the CDR3 begins or ends on the DNA, so no DNA is shown, and the CDR3 is as TCRdb lists it. The chain uses TRBV5-1 and TRBJ2-1; the listed D gene, TRBD1, was not tested against the DNA. Germline assignment: CDR1 SGHRS and CDR2 YFSETQ. The CDR3 is made up of 9 amino acids, end residues included. CDR3 loop: CASSTGVGL.

The sample holds many counts of this clonotype. The chain combines TRBV29-1 with TRBJ1-2; D remains ambiguous. The germline V gene encodes CDR1 SQVTM and CDR2 ANQGSEA. V was trimmed by 1 base and J by 9 bases, leaving 12 bases between them. This CDR3 is built from 12 residues. CDR3 bases: TGCAGCGTTGAAGGGATTCGAGGCAGCTACACCTTC. As protein: CSVEGIRGSYTF.

The chain combines TRBV13 with TRBJ2-1; D is uncertain. CDR3 length: 15 residues. Trimming removed 3 bases at V and 5 bases at J, with 14 bases between. Germline V gene data show CDR1 as PRHDT and CDR2 as FYEKMQ (reference sequence). CDR3 DNA sequence: TGTGCCAGCAGCTTCTATCATCCGGACCACAATGAGCAGTTCTTC. Amino acids: CASSFYHPDHNEQFF.

This clonotype was observed many times. The chain recombines TRBV19 with TRBJ2-6; D gene ambiguous. V was clipped by 9 bases and J by 0 bases, with 12 bases between them. From germline, CDR1 is LNHDA and CDR2 SQIVND (reference sequence). The CDR3 is 15 residues long. CDR3: CASSRGLSGANVLTF. Here the CDR3 DNA reads TGTGCCAGCTCGCGTGGGCTCTCTGGGGCCAACGTCCTGACTTTC.

CDR3 bases: TGTGCCAGCAGCCATGATTTTGCCGGGGGCGTCTACACCTTC. This codes for CASSHDFAGGVYTF. The chain uses TRBV3-1 and TRBJ1-2, with D possibly being TRBD1 (6 bases). Germline CDR1 LGHDT, CDR2 YNNKEL (reference sequence). V lost 3 bases to trimming and J lost 10 bases, with 18 bases between them. The CDR3 covers 14 residues.

This clonotype was counted ten times or more. The chain's CDR3 is CASSLVAGLNTGELFF. As DNA, the CDR3 is TGTGCCAGCAGCTTGGTTGCCGGCTTGAACACCGGGGAGCTGTTTTTT. This chain links TRBV5-8 with TRBJ2-2; D ambiguous. Germline CDR1 SGHTS, CDR2 YDEGEE. The V end was cut by 0 bases, the J end by 1 base, with 10 bases between. The CDR3 spans 16 residues.

This clonotype came up many times. This chain uses TRBV4-2 with TRBJ2-5; D ambiguous. The CDR3 is 13 amino acids. CDR1 and CDR2 from the germline V gene are LGHNA and YNFKEQ. V dropped 4 bases and J dropped 2 bases, with 8 bases sitting between them. The CDR3 loop is CASSPRNQETQYF. The CDR3 bases are TGTGCCAGCAGCCCTAGGAATCAAGAGACCCAGTACTTC.

This clonotype was observed at least ten times. The chain is built from TRBV15 and TRBJ1-1; no clear D gene. The CDR3 covers 14 residues. V was pared by 1 base and J by 1 base, with 7 bases between. The germline V gene has CDR1 LNHNV and CDR2 YYDKDF (reference sequence). This CDR3 is CATSRGLGNTEAFF. In DNA form, the CDR3 reads TGTGCCACCAGCAGAGGATTGGGGAACACTGAAGCTTTCTTT.

This chain connects TRBV30 to TRBJ2-5; D unresolved. The V gene lost 3 bases and the J gene lost 2 bases, with 7 bases spanning the gap. Germline V gene data show CDR1 as GTSNPN and CDR2 as SVGIG (reference sequence). The CDR3 runs 12 residues. This CDR3 reads CAWSYGQETQYF. In DNA form, the CDR3 reads TGTGCCTGGAGCTACGGACAAGAGACCCAGTACTTC.

The chain couples TRBV24-1 to TRBJ2-5, with D perhaps matching TRBD1 (5 bases). Trimming shortened V by 9 bases and J by 0 bases, and 7 bases separated the two germline ends. The CDR3 covers 12 residues. Germline lookup yields CDR1 KGHDR and CDR2 SFDVKD. CDR3 sequence (DNA): TGTGCCACCCAGGACAACCAAGAGACCCAGTACTTC. It encodes CATQDNQETQYF.

This chain joins TRBV10-3 and TRBJ1-5, with D unresolved. V gave up 7 bases and J gave up 2 bases, with 12 bases separating them. This CDR3 is 14 amino acids long. Germline V lookup: CDR1 ENHRY, CDR2 SYGVKD. The CDR3 is CAIKGGEGNQPQHF. DNA of the CDR3: TGTGCCATCAAAGGCGGTGAAGGCAATCAGCCCCAGCATTTT.

V usage is TRBV11-2 and J usage is TRBJ2-2, with D maybe TRBD2 (6 bases). This CDR3 spans 15 amino acids. V was clipped by 2 bases and J by 4 bases, with 11 bases between them. Germline V gene lookup returns CDR1 SGHAT and CDR2 FQNNGV. The CDR3 sequence: CASSLLGRPTGELFF. CDR3 DNA: TGTGCCAGCAGCTTACTAGGGAGGCCCACCGGGGAGCTGTTTTTT. The full variable domain, rest sourced from reference TRBV11-2 and TRBJ2-2, is EAGVAQSPRYKIIEKRQSVAFWCNPISGHATLYWYQQILGQGPKLLIQFQNNGVVDDSQLPKDRFSAERLKGVDSTLKIQPAKLEDSAVYLCASSLLGRPTGELFFGEGSRLTVL.

The V and J genes are TRBV7-2 and TRBJ2-1; 11 bases line up with TRBD2. This CDR3 comprises 15 residues. Trimming at V came to 5 bases and at J to 9 bases, leaving 9 bases not matched to a gene. Germline V CDR1 and CDR2: SGHTA, FQGNSA. CDR3 amino acids: CASSQMTSGMGEQFF. The CDR3 coding sequence is TGTGCCAGCAGCCAGATGACTAGCGGGATGGGTGAGCAGTTCTTC.

V is TRBV7-2 and J is TRBJ2-5; 7 nucleotides line up with TRBD2. CDR3 length: 12 amino acids. CDR1 and CDR2 (germline): SGHTA, FQGNSA. V was pared by 8 bases and J by 5 bases, with 5 bases of the junction left unmatched. This CDR3 is CASGRAWETQYF. The CDR3 DNA sequence: TGTGCCAGCGGGAGGGCGTGGGAGACCCAGTACTTC.

V and J are TRBV10-3 and TRBJ1-1; 7 bases match TRBD1. The CDR3 is 14 residues long. Unmatched junction bases numbered 9, after V lost 6 bases and J lost 5 bases. Per the germline V gene, CDR1 is ENHRY and CDR2 is SYGVKD. CDR3 sequence reads: CAIRTGTRRTEAFF. In DNA, the CDR3 is TGTGCCATCAGGACAGGGACACGGAGGACTGAAGCTTTCTTT.

This clonotype was seen many times. The chain uses TRBV7-9 and TRBJ2-5; D call uncertain. Germline V gene data show CDR1 as SEHNR and CDR2 as FQNEAQ (reference sequence). CDR3 length: 16 residues. Trimming stripped 1 base from V and 0 bases from J, with 12 bases between. The CDR3 here is CASSLDEGRNQETQYF. The CDR3 bases are TGTGCCAGCAGCTTAGATGAAGGACGCAACCAAGAGACCCAGTACTTC. The variable domain in full, with the rest retrieved from reference TRBV7-9 and TRBJ2-5, is DTGVSQNPRHKITKRGQNVTFRCDPISEHNRLYWYRQTLGQGPEFLTYFQNEAQLEKSRLLSDRFSAERPKGSFSTLEIQRTEQGDSAMYLCASSLDEGRNQETQYFGPGTRLLVL.

This clonotype occurred many times. The rearrangement joins TRBV7-2 to TRBJ1-4; possible D gene TRBD1, 5 bases. Germline V lookup: CDR1 SGHTA, CDR2 FQGNSA. V shed 0 bases and J shed 7 bases, with 12 bases lying between them. There are 15 residues in the CDR3. CDR3 region: CASSLASRAGEKLFF. The CDR3, as DNA: TGTGCCAGCAGCTTAGCGTCCAGGGCTGGTGAAAAACTGTTTTTT.

This clonotype has a count of ten or more. This chain links TRBV5-1 with TRBJ1-2; no firm D call. V lost 2 bases, J lost 2 bases, and 16 bases lay in between. The CDR3 spans 16 residues. Germline CDR1 reads SGHRS; CDR2 reads YFSETQ. In nucleotides, the CDR3 is TGCGCCAGCAGCTTTGGTTCTGGCCCAGCCAACTATGGCTACACCTTC. This translates into CASSFGSGPANYGYTF.